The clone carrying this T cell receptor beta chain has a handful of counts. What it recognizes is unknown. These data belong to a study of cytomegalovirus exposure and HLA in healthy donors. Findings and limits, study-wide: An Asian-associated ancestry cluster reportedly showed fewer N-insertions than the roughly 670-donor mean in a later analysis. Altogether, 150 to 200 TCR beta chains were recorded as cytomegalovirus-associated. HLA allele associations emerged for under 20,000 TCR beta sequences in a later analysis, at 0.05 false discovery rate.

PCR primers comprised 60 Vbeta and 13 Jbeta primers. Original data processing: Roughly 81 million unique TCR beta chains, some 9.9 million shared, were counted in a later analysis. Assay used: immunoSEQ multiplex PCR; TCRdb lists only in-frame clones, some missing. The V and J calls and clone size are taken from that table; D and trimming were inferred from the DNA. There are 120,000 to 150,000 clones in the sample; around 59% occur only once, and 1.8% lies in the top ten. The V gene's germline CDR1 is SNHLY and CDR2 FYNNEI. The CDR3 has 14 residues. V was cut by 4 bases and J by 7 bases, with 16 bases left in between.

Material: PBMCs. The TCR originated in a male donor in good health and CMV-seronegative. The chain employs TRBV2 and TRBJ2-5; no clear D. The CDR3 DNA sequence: TGTGCCAGCAGTGTGACCGGAGAAAGGAGGACCCAGTACTTC. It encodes CASSVTGERRTQYF.